A selection of T cell receptor beta chains follows, all from one sample in a study of T cell repertoires in cytomegalovirus infection. TCRdb re-derived calls from the reads in MiXCR, one entry per CDR3 protein. The sample holds more than 400,000 distinct CDR3 sequences, approximately 26% seen once. Sequences were obtained from PBMCs. The origin of the receptors is a human donor in good health (CMV status not recorded). Some clones in this sample may be carry-over from other donors' samples. Both conserved end residues are trimmed from each CDR3. A D gene is named only where the DNA matches it firmly.

d_gene: TRBD1; j_gene: TRBJ1-2; v_gene: TRBV19; CDR3aa: ASSVPTGNGYT
d_gene: TRBD2; j_gene: TRBJ2-7; v_gene: TRBV28; CDR3aa: ASGLAGKEQY
d_gene: NA; j_gene: TRBJ2-7; v_gene: TRBV27; CDR3aa: ASSVTRYPYEQY
d_gene: TRBD2; j_gene: TRBJ2-3; v_gene: TRBV12-3/TRBV12-4; CDR3aa: ASSYRTSLTDTQY
d_gene: TRBD1; j_gene: TRBJ1-2; v_gene: TRBV19; CDR3aa: ASRKVGQGYGYT
d_gene: NA; j_gene: TRBJ2-3; v_gene: TRBV7-2; CDR3aa: ASSRGLARDTQY
d_gene: NA; j_gene: TRBJ2-1; v_gene: TRBV7-2; CDR3aa: ASSPPRGGEQF
d_gene: TRBD1; j_gene: TRBJ2-5; v_gene: TRBV10-2; CDR3aa: ASWTGTETQY
d_gene: NA; j_gene: TRBJ1-1; v_gene: TRBV12-3/TRBV12-4; CDR3aa: ASSFYDEPTEAF
d_gene: NA; j_gene: TRBJ2-5; v_gene: TRBV11-3; CDR3aa: ASSLKGYGTQY
d_gene: NA; j_gene: TRBJ2-5; v_gene: TRBV7-9; CDR3aa: ASRREGSQETQY